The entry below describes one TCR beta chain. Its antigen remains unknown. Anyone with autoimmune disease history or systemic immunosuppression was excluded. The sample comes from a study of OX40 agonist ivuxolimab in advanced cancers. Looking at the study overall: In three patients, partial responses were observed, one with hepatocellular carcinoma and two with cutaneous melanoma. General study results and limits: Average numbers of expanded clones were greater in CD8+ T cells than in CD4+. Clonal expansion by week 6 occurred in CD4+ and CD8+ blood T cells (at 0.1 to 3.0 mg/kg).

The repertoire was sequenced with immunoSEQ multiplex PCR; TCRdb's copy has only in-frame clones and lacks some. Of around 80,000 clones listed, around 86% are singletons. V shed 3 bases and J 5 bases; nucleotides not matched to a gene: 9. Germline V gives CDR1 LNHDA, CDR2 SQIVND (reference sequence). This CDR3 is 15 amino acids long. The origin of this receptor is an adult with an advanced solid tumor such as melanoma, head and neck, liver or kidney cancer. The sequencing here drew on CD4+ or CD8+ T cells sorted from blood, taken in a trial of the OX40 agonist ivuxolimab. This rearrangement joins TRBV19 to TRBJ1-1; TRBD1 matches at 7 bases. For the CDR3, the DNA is TGTGCCAGTAGTATGGGTAGGGGGCAGAATACTGAAGCTTTCTTT. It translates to CASSMGRGQNTEAFF.